This TCR beta chain is drawn from a study of regulatory T cells in long-lasting Graves disease. Study-level background: The antithyroid drugs taken by newly diagnosed Graves' patients had been used for under 3 months.

Trimming shortened V by 6 bases and J by 6 bases, and 18 bases separated the two germline ends. The CDR3 loop spans 15 amino acids. Arm-PCR of CDR3 regions and iRepertoire HTBI primers were used to build TCR beta libraries. From the multiplex PCR reads, TCRdb called clonotypes with MiXCR, one entry per CDR3 protein. The sample lists hundreds of thousands of distinct CDR3 sequences, about 16% seen once, with about 20% in the top ten. This clonotype appeared many times. Time point noted: newly diagnosed GD, antithyroid drugs for less than 3 months. PBMC RNA was the source of the TCR library. Source: peripheral blood mononuclear cells (PBMCs), taken at new diagnosis, from a patient treated with antithyroid drugs. The chain couples TRBV12-3 or TRBV12-4 to TRBJ2-1; D is possibly TRBD2 (7 bases). The clonotype originates from a female donor with Graves disease. The CDR3 DNA reads TGTGCCAGCAGCCCCTGGGAGGGGGGGGGCAATGAGCAGTTCTTC. Protein: CASSPWEGGGNEQFF.